This entry is about one T cell receptor (beta chain). Its antigen is as yet unknown. The CDR3 runs to 13 residues. Germline CDR1 and CDR2: MNHNS and SASEGT. V was pared by 8 bases and J by 0 bases, with 8 bases between. This entry comes from a study of OX40 agonist ivuxolimab in advanced cancers. Study conclusions and caveats: Not determined was the antigen specificity of the expanded peripheral T cells.

Profiling relied on immunoSEQ multiplex PCR, and the TCRdb table lists in-frame clones only, not all of them. The repertoire holds about 77,000 clones, approximately 94% seen once, with 4% to 5.5% in the top ten. The sequencing here drew on CD4+ or CD8+ T cells sorted from blood, taken in a trial of the OX40 agonist ivuxolimab. The receptor's source is an adult with an advanced solid tumor such as melanoma, head and neck, liver or kidney cancer. The rearrangement uses TRBV6-1 and TRBJ1-3; D ambiguous. The CDR3 region is CASVMDSGNTIYF. DNA of the CDR3: TGTGCCAGCGTAATGGACTCTGGAAACACCATATATTTT.